This T cell receptor (beta chain) is from a study of CD4 T cells in relation to SARS-CoV-2 and coronaviruses. Turning to the study itself: PBMCs were cultured with antigen for roughly 11 days before TCR beta sequencing. Crossreactive spike epitopes shared across donors were mapped to their HLA restriction.

Before the COVID-19 pandemic, during about 2011-2019, CD4+ T cells were taken from unexposed donors. CD4+ T cells were isolated from the cells after about 11 days of culture. Unexposed-donor CD4+ T cells were probed with SARS-CoV-2 S/N and four cold-coronavirus spikes, cells permitting. On days 3 and 7, cultures got half fresh IL-2 medium. The table came from immunoSEQ multiplex PCR; TCRdb's copy has only in-frame clones and leaves some out. The sample lists over 20,000 clones; less than 85% were seen once. A note on this clone: Its specificity is not known.

Sequenced material: CD4+ T cells from PBMCs, cultured in vitro. The receptor was derived from a human donor in good health.

The CDR3 DNA is TGTGCCAGTAACACAGGGTCCTGGCGCTACACCTTC. It encodes CASNTGSWRYTF. The chain couples TRBV19 to TRBJ1-2; D possibly corresponds to TRBD1 (6 bases). The germline V gene has CDR1 LNHDA and CDR2 SQIVND (reference sequence). V dropped 7 bases and J dropped 9 bases, with 15 bases sitting between them. The CDR3 totals 12 residues.